One and the same sample provided the 24 T cell receptor beta chains below, sequenced in a study of blood T cell repertoires in COVID-19 (dated by TCRdb to the early 2020s). Library method: the immunoSEQ multiplex PCR assay. As stored in TCRdb, this immuneACCESS dataset retains in-frame rearrangements with V and J assigned. A fraction of the clones does not appear; measured against another copy, unresolved V genes explain less than half of the discrepancy, and the remainder lacks a known reason. The sample table contains about 350,000 clones; only one count was recorded for about 89% of them. The top ten constitute about 5% of the sample. Sequencing was performed on PBMCs or T cells enriched from blood (not recorded which). The receptor set was obtained from a woman aged 25 to 45 who had recovered from COVID-19.

The chain recombines TRBV11-2 with TRBJ2-3, with TRBD1 matching over 8 bases. J lost 5 bases, V lost 7 bases, and 5 bases had no gene match. This CDR3 spans 13 amino acids. Germline V gives CDR1 SGHAT, CDR2 FQNNGV. The CDR3 loop is CASMGQEGDTQYF. CDR3 DNA: TGTGCCAGCATGGGACAGGAGGGAGATACGCAGTATTTT.

The chain carries TRBV5-1 and TRBJ1-4; 9 nucleotides line up with TRBD1. CDR1 and CDR2 (germline): SGHRS, YFSETQ. This CDR3 has 15 amino acids. V shed 4 bases and J 8 bases; nucleotides not matched to a gene: 9. Written as DNA, the CDR3 is TGCGCCAGCAGCCCCCAGGGACAGGGTGGCGAAAAACTGTTTTTT. Amino acid sequence: CASSPQGQGGEKLFF.

The rearrangement uses TRBV7-2 and TRBJ1-2; no clear D. V was clipped by 2 bases and J by 7 bases, with 14 bases between them. The CDR3 extends over 14 amino acids. The germline gives CDR1 SGHTA, CDR2 FQGNSA. The CDR3 DNA reads TGTGCCAGCAGCTTAAAACCGGCGGAAACTGGCTACACCTTC. Protein: CASSLKPAETGYTF.

This clone came up a few times. This rearrangement joins TRBV9 to TRBJ1-1; D is possibly TRBD1 (5 bases). V shed 0 bases and J shed 12 bases, with 12 bases lying between them. Germline V gene lookup returns CDR1 SGDLS and CDR2 YYNGEE. The CDR3 is 12 residues long. The chain's CDR3 is CASSVAGERSFF. The CDR3, as DNA: TGTGCCAGCAGCGTAGCGGGGGAAAGGTCTTTCTTT.

A few counts support this clone. The rearrangement joins TRBV27 to TRBJ1-3; D perhaps matches TRBD1 (5 bases). CDR3 size: 16 residues. With 2 bases removed from V and 0 bases from J, the gap between germline ends came to 11 bases. The germline gives CDR1 MNHEY, CDR2 SMNVEV (reference sequence). CDR3 in DNA: TGTGCCAGCAGTTTAGGAGGGGCAAACTCTGGAAACACCATATATTTT. This sequence encodes CASSLGGANSGNTIYF.

This clone has a handful of counts. The chain recombines TRBV7-2 with TRBJ2-1, with D possibly being TRBD2 (7 bases). Per germline, CDR1 SGHTA and CDR2 FQGNSA. This CDR3 is 15 amino acids long. V lost 1 base and J 7 bases, leaving 14 bases between the germline ends. As DNA, the CDR3 is TGTGCCAGCAGCTTAGGCCCGGGGGGCGGGAATGAGCAGTTCTTC. Translation gives CASSLGPGGGNEQFF.

This clone appeared a single time. The J gene is TRBJ1-6, the V gene TRBV10-3, with D maybe TRBD1 (5 bases). The germline V and J ends were trimmed by 4 bases and 3 bases, with 10 bases remaining between them. Germline lookup yields CDR1 ENHRY and CDR2 SYGVKD. This CDR3 is 15 amino acids long. In DNA form, the CDR3 reads TGTGCCATCAGTGGAAAGGACATCTATAATTCACCCCTCCACTTT. Encoded protein: CAISGKDIYNSPLHF.

This chain uses TRBV6-1 with TRBJ1-5; 7 positions agree with TRBD1. Trimming at V came to 2 bases and at J to 3 bases, leaving 13 bases not matched to a gene. CDR1 is MNHNS and CDR2 is SASEGT in the germline V gene. The CDR3 runs to 18 residues. DNA for the CDR3: TGTGCCAGCAGTGAACCACCATCCCCGGGACAGCTCAATCAGCCCCAGCATTTT. Translated, it gives CASSEPPSPGQLNQPQHF.

The chain employs TRBV29-1 and TRBJ1-3; D is ambiguous. The germline V and J ends were trimmed by 5 bases and 0 bases, with 11 bases remaining between them. The CDR3 covers 14 residues. The V gene's germline CDR1 is SQVTM and CDR2 ANQGSEA. The chain's CDR3 is CSVRGPLSGNTIYF. The CDR3 bases are TGCAGCGTTCGCGGTCCCCTCTCTGGAAACACCATATATTTT.

The chain has TRBV10-3 and TRBJ1-2; D may be TRBD1 (5 bases). The ends were cut back, 2 bases at V and 13 bases at J, with 14 bases in the middle. CDR1 and CDR2 from the germline V gene are ENHRY and SYGVKD. The CDR3 is made up of 12 amino acids. CDR3 sequence reads: CAISEDAGSATF. The DNA for the CDR3 is TGTGCCATCAGTGAGGATGCAGGGTCGGCCACCTTC.

The rearrangement links TRBV10-3 to TRBJ1-2, with 8 bases lining up with TRBD1. The germline CDR1 and CDR2 sequences are ENHRY and SYGVKD. There are 13 residues in the CDR3. Losses at the gene ends were 11 bases for V and 6 bases for J; bases not matched to a gene: 11. The CDR3 nucleotides are TGTGCCTTTTCCAGGGGGCGCGGGGATGGCTACACCTTC. Protein sequence: CAFSRGRGDGYTF.

The rearrangement uses TRBV27 and TRBJ1-6, with unresolved D. V was pared by 6 bases and J by 4 bases, with 16 bases between. This CDR3 spans 16 amino acids. From germline, CDR1 is MNHEY and CDR2 SMNVEV (reference sequence). CDR3 coding DNA: TGTGCCAGCAGCTTTCGTCCGGGGTGGTATAATTCACCCCTCCACTTT. As protein: CASSFRPGWYNSPLHF.

This clone was observed a single time. This chain joins TRBV5-5 and TRBJ1-6; D ambiguous. The CDR3 loop spans 14 amino acids. Trimming removed 1 base at V and 7 bases at J, with 9 bases between. The germline V gene has CDR1 SGHKS and CDR2 YYEKEE (reference sequence). CDR3 DNA sequence: TGTGCCAGCAGCTTGTACGGGGAAAATTCACCCCTCCACTTT. This sequence encodes CASSLYGENSPLHF.

V is TRBV4-3 and J is TRBJ1-3; 9 nucleotides align to TRBD1. CDR1 is LGHNA, CDR2 YSLEER, per germline. The V and J ends lost 4 bases and 2 bases, in that order; junction bases with no gene match: 9. CDR3 length equals 17 residues. As DNA, the CDR3 is TGCGCCAGCAGCCCCTCCGGGACAGGGACAACTGGAAACACCATATATTTT. Its translation is CASSPSGTGTTGNTIYF.

This chain joins TRBV5-1 and TRBJ2-5; a possible D gene is TRBD1 (6 bases). This CDR3 region has 14 residues. The V end lost 4 bases, the J end lost 2 bases, and 12 bases lay between the germline ends. Germline V gene lookup returns CDR1 SGHRS and CDR2 YFSETQ. CDR3 bases: TGCGCCAGCAGCGAGGGGACACCTCAAGAGACCCAGTACTTC. Translation: CASSEGTPQETQYF. The variable domain in full, completed from reference TRBV5-1 and TRBJ2-5, reads KAGVTQTPRYLIKTRGQQVTLSCSPISGHRSVSWYQQTPGQGLQFLFEYFSETQRNKGNFPGRFSGRQFSNSRSEMNVSTLELGDSALYLCASSEGTPQETQYFGPGTRLLVL.

The chain joins TRBV2 to TRBJ2-1, with 10 bases that match TRBD2. The V and J ends lost 7 bases and 11 bases, in that order; junction bases with no gene match: 8. The CDR3 has 13 amino acids. Per the germline V gene, CDR1 is SNHLY and CDR2 is FYNNEI. Here the CDR3 reads CASTEALAGKQFF. The DNA for the CDR3 is TGTGCCAGCACCGAGGCACTAGCGGGGAAGCAGTTCTTC.

V gene TRBV9 combines with J gene TRBJ2-1; D gene unclear. Trimming shortened V by 0 bases and J by 3 bases, and 13 bases separated the two germline ends. Germline CDR1 and CDR2: SGDLS and YYNGEE. The CDR3 sequence is 16 residues long. The CDR3 sequence is CASSVDLGSIYNEQFF. In DNA form, the CDR3 reads TGTGCCAGCAGCGTAGACCTGGGCTCCATCTACAATGAGCAGTTCTTC. Full variable domain (outside the CDR3, taken from reference TRBV9 and TRBJ2-1): DSGVTQTPKHLITATGQRVTLRCSPRSGDLSVYWYQQSLDQGLQFLIQYYNGEERAKGNILERFSAQQFPDLHSELNLSSLELGDSALYFCASSVDLGSIYNEQFFGPGTRLTVL.

The table lists this clone with a count of one. The rearrangement links TRBV5-4 to TRBJ2-4; tentatively, D is TRBD2 (6 bases). This CDR3 is built from 15 residues. V lost 4 bases and J 0 bases, leaving 11 bases between the germline ends. The V gene's germline CDR1 is SGHNT and CDR2 YYREEE (reference sequence). This chain's CDR3 is CASSLDYRAKNIQYF. Written as DNA, the CDR3 is TGTGCCAGCAGCCTGGACTACCGAGCCAAAAACATTCAGTACTTC.

The chain is built from TRBV6-5 and TRBJ2-7; D remains ambiguous. V dropped 4 bases and J dropped 0 bases, with 13 bases sitting between them. This CDR3 comprises 15 residues. Per germline, CDR1 MNHEY and CDR2 SVGAGI. The CDR3 DNA sequence: TGTGCCAGCAGTTTAACGGCAGGCAGCTCCTACGAGCAGTACTTC. Amino acid sequence: CASSLTAGSSYEQYF.

The rearrangement links TRBV3-1 (or the pseudogene TRBV3-2) to TRBJ1-1; D remains ambiguous. CDR1 and CDR2 (germline): LGHDT, YNNKEL (reference sequence). Deletions cut 4 bases from V and 5 bases from J, with 11 bases between. The CDR3 runs to 13 residues. The CDR3 DNA is TGTGCCAGCAGCCCCCACGAGAGGACTGAAGCTTTCTTT. The encoded protein is CASSPHERTEAFF.

This chain joins TRBV7-8 and TRBJ2-1; D is possibly TRBD2 (6 bases). Trimming cost V 5 bases and J 7 bases, with 21 bases left between them. This CDR3 comprises 16 residues. Per germline, CDR1 SGHVS and CDR2 FQNEAQ. CDR3 sequence (DNA): TGTGCCAGCAGCATCCGATCAAGACTAGTTTCAAATGAGCAGTTCTTC. This gives the protein CASSIRSRLVSNEQFF.

CDR3 DNA sequence: TGTGCCAGTAGTATCGGGGGGGCAATTTATGGCTACACCTTC. Protein: CASSIGGAIYGYTF. The chain links TRBV19 to TRBJ1-2; tentative D call: TRBD1 (6 bases). Per germline, CDR1 LNHDA and CDR2 SQIVND (reference sequence). The CDR3 runs 14 residues. Trimming left V 3 bases short and J 5 bases short, with 13 bases between.

The chain has TRBV24-1 and TRBJ2-7; 8 bases line up with TRBD1. The CDR3 loop spans 16 amino acids. CDR1 and CDR2 from the germline V gene are KGHDR and SFDVKD. V shed 5 bases and J 0 bases; nucleotides not matched to a gene: 8. The CDR3 loop is CATSGGGDRSSYEQYF. DNA for the CDR3: TGTGCCACCAGTGGGGGCGGGGACAGGAGCTCCTACGAGCAGTACTTC.

This rearrangement joins TRBV7-2 to TRBJ2-1, with 14 bases lining up with TRBD2. V lost 5 bases and J lost 5; bases outside the gene matches: 5. This CDR3 contains 16 residues. Germline values: CDR1 SGHTA, CDR2 FQGNSA. CDR3 coding DNA: TGTGCCAGCAGCAGGACTAGCGGGGGGCCCGACAATGAGCAGTTCTTC. This sequence encodes CASSRTSGGPDNEQFF.